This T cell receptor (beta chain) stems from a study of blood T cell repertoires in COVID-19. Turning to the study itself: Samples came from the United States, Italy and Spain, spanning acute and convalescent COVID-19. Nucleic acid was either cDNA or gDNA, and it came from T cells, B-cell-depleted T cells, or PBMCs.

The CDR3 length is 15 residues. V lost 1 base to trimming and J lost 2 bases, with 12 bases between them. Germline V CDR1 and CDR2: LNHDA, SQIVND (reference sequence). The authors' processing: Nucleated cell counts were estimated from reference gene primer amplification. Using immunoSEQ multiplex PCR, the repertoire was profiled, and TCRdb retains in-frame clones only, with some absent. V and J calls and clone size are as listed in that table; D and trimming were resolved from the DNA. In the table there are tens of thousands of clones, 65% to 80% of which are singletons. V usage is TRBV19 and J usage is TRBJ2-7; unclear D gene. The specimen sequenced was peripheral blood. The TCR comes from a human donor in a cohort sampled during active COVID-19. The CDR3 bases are TGTGCCAGTAGTATAGCGACGGGTCCCGCCTACGAGCAGTACTTC. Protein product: CASSIATGPAYEQYF.